Here is one TCR beta chain with its context. The clone's antigen remains unknown. No base-level quality is on record; no much larger clone is a single base apart. The germline V gene (reference sequence) provides CDR1 SEHNR and CDR2 FQNEAQ. The cysteine opens and the phenylalanine closes a CDR3 of 14 amino acids. The DNA shown is the 42-base CDR3, in frame from base 1. V lost 1 base and J lost 1 base, and the count of bases not matched to a germline gene is 0. For sequencing of the TCRbeta CDR3 region, genomic DNA was extracted from the sorted cells. The immunoSEQ Assay was used for sequencing of TCRbeta CDR3 regions. The clones in this table, taken by TCRdb from immuneACCESS, are in-frame only. Not every clone is retained; where verified, under half of the shortfall comes from an unresolved V gene, and the cause of the rest is unknown. This sample lists some 60,000 clones; more than 75% were detected once. The ten most abundant clones make up over 5% of the sample.

This sample is part of a study of OX40 agonist ivuxolimab in advanced cancers. For the study in its entirety: Ivuxolimab, which targeted the costimulatory receptor OX40 (CD134), was an agonistic, fully human IgG2 monoclonal antibody. The purpose of peripheral TCRbeta sequencing was to test whether ivuxolimab changed TCR sequence diversity and led to clonal T-cell expansion. The paper reports the monotherapy dose-escalation portion (N ≈ 50 patients) of the phase I ivuxolimab trial. Of the approximately 54 dose-escalation patients, hepatocellular carcinoma was present in around 20, melanoma in roughly 15, renal cell carcinoma in 9 and head and neck cancer in 9. Prior anti-PD-1, anti-PD-L1 or anti-CTLA-4 therapy was permitted, and checkpoint inhibitors had been received by 40% to 50% of dose-escalation patients. Partial responses were achieved by three dose-escalation patients, of whom one had hepatocellular carcinoma and two had cutaneous melanoma. Intravenous ivuxolimab was administered to patients every 2 weeks at six dose levels: 0.01, 0.1, 0.3, 1.5, 3 and 10 mg/kg. A male proportion of roughly 80% and a mean age of around 60 years, ranging from roughly 23 to 90, were recorded for the dose-escalation cohort. Paper-wide results and their limitations: After ivuxolimab, expanded clones were on average more numerous among CD8+ T cells than among CD4+ T cells. In the 0.1-3.0 mg/kg groups, partial responders were among the patients with the lowest normalized peripheral clonal expansion, particularly in CD8+ T cells. Low levels of normalized T-cell clonal expansion were also seen in some patients who did not respond. At doses of 0.1 to 3.0 mg/kg, clonal expansion of both CD4+ and CD8+ blood T cells was observed from baseline to week 6. Which antigens the clonally expanded peripheral T cells were specific for was not determined.

The trial excluded patients who had a history of autoimmune disease or were on systemic immunosuppression. Peripheral blood for TCR sequencing was collected from all dose cohorts at baseline, on cycle 4 day 1, and on cycle 7 day 1. Samples came from an open-label, multicenter, first-in-human phase I dose-escalation trial of ivuxolimab. Adults with locally advanced or metastatic head and neck squamous cell, hepatocellular, melanoma or renal cell carcinoma were enrolled in the trial. Before TCR sequencing, CD4+ T cells and CD8+ T cells from peripheral blood were sorted into separate populations. This material consisted of CD4+ or CD8+ T cells sorted from blood, taken in a trial of the OX40 agonist ivuxolimab. The chain couples TRBV7-9 to TRBJ1-1; TRBD1 aligns with 7 central bases. The sequence derives from an adult with an advanced solid tumor such as melanoma, head and neck, liver or kidney cancer. The DNA sequence is given as TGTGCCAGCAGCTTAGAGGGGGCGAACACTGAAGCTTTCTTT. This yields the protein CASSLEGANTEAFF.